These 2 T cell receptor beta chains originate from one sample sequenced in a study of early T cells in non-severe SARS-CoV-2 infection. A single record per CDR3 protein comes from TCRdb applying MiXCR to the 5' RACE reads. The sample shows 70,000 to 95,000 distinct CDR3 sequences, 11% to 15% of them seen only once. The specimen sequenced was whole blood. Receptors were obtained from an adult who was a healthcare worker with PCR-confirmed SARS-CoV-2 infection or an uninfected control (not recorded which).

The J gene is TRBJ2-7, the V gene TRBV29-1; 7 bases agree with TRBD1. Per the germline V gene, CDR1 is SQVTM and CDR2 is ANQGSEA. The CDR3 is made up of 12 amino acids. J lost 4 bases, V lost 4 bases, and 4 bases had no gene match. CDR3 DNA sequence: TGCAGCGTTGGGGGACAGCCTTACGAGCAGTACTTC. This gives the protein CSVGGQPYEQYF.

This clonotype was observed a few times. The chain is built from TRBV25-1 and TRBJ1-2, with 8 bases that match TRBD1. The germline V gene encodes CDR1 MGHDK and CDR2 SYGVNS. The CDR3 has 16 amino acids. Unmatched junction bases numbered 12, after V lost 6 bases and J lost 3 bases. CDR3 nucleotides: TGTGCCAGCAGGGGGGACAGGAGCATCCGTGACTATGGCTACACCTTC. As protein: CASRGDRSIRDYGYTF.